This T cell receptor beta chain originates from a study of T cells in Graves' hyperthyroidism and ophthalmopathy. Study background: At initial diagnosis, before any treatment had begun, peripheral blood was obtained.

Trimming removed 7 bases at V and 1 base at J, with 13 bases between. In germline, CDR1 is MNHEY, CDR2 SMNVEV (reference sequence). The CDR3 length is 15 residues. This clonotype was observed a few times. As yet, its antigen is unknown. TCR beta CDR3 region amplification was performed from RNA transcripts. The study used the HTBI primer set for a first-round RT-PCR of the TCR CDR3. TCRdb passed the multiplex PCR reads through MiXCR, listing each CDR3 protein once. The sample lists fewer than 900,000 distinct CDR3 sequences; roughly 15% were seen once. For Graves' hyperthyroidism to be stable, ophthalmopathy could not progress within 18 months. Study-level findings and limits: Most thyroid clonotypes with frequency above 0.001 were detected in blood.

The receptor's source is a man aged 18 to 30 with Graves' hyperthyroidism. The chain combines TRBV27 with TRBJ1-4; a weak D match, TRBD1 (5 bases). The sample consisted of blood. The CDR3 DNA sequence: TGTGCCAGCACCTCAGGGCGGGGAACTAATGAAAAACTGTTTTTT. Protein: CASTSGRGTNEKLFF.